A single sample gave rise to the 28 T cell receptor beta chains below, sequenced in a study of shared clonotypes between healthy human individuals. Sequencing was performed with immunoSEQ multiplex PCR; in TCRdb, only in-frame clones are kept and a portion is missing. The sample lists 90,000 to 120,000 clones; 68% were seen once. Material for sequencing was memory CD8+ T cells sorted from blood. Subset noted: CD45RO+ cells pooled with CCR7-negative TemRA cells. Source of these receptors: a woman aged 25 to 39 in good health.

The DNA for the CDR3 is TGCGCCAGCAGGCCCCTGAGGGGTGTGAACACTGAAGCTTTCTTT. It yields the protein CASRPLRGVNTEAFF. The chain couples TRBV5-1 to TRBJ1-1; perhaps TRBD1 as D (5 bases). The germline V gene has CDR1 SGHRS and CDR2 YFSETQ. The CDR3 consists of 15 residues. Deletions cut 5 bases from V and 0 bases from J, with 14 bases between.

V usage is TRBV5-4 and J usage is TRBJ2-1; no firm D call. Germline V CDR1 and CDR2: SGHNT, YYREEE (reference sequence). Trimming took 3 bases from V and 7 from J, leaving 8 bases between them. CDR3 length: 12 amino acids. CDR3 bases: TGTGCCAGCAGCTGGTCCTGGAATGAGCAGTTCTTC. Protein sequence: CASSWSWNEQFF.

The chain has TRBV6-1 and TRBJ2-2; 8 bases are shared with TRBD2. Germline CDR1 reads MNHNS; CDR2 reads SASEGT. V was clipped by 3 bases and J by 6 bases; unmatched bases: 6. CDR3 size: 15 residues. The CDR3 spells CASSDVRGGAGELFF. The CDR3 region has the DNA TGTGCCAGCAGTGATGTCCGGGGGGGGGCCGGGGAGCTGTTTTTT.

The chain employs TRBV4-1 and TRBJ2-7; no clear D. This CDR3 comprises 15 residues. V was pared by 1 base and J by 0 bases, with 10 bases between. From germline, CDR1 is MGHRA and CDR2 YSYEKL. The CDR3 sequence: CASSQVLSYSYEQYF. As DNA, the CDR3 is TGCGCCAGCAGCCAAGTATTATCATACTCCTACGAGCAGTACTTC.

This CDR3 is CASSALAGGYEQYF. CDR3 DNA sequence: TGTGCCAGCAGTGCACTAGCGGGGGGATACGAGCAGTACTTC. This chain connects TRBV2 to TRBJ2-7; TRBD2 matches at 12 bases. V was pared by 4 bases and J by 4 bases, with 2 bases of the junction left unmatched. Germline CDR1 and CDR2: SNHLY and FYNNEI. There are 14 residues in the CDR3.

The J gene is TRBJ2-1, the V gene TRBV18, with D possibly TRBD1 on 7 matching bases. The germline V gene encodes CDR1 KGHSH and CDR2 LQKENI. This CDR3 comprises 17 residues. Trimming cost V 3 bases and J 6 bases, with 21 bases left between them. The CDR3 nucleotides are TGTGCCAGCTCACCGGACTTGACAGGGAGGTGGGCCAATGAGCAGTTCTTC. The encoded protein is CASSPDLTGRWANEQFF.

This clone was detected only a few times. This chain connects TRBV15 to TRBJ2-1; tentative D call: TRBD2 (6 bases). Trimming cost V 5 bases and J 4 bases, with 15 bases left between them. Germline V lookup: CDR1 LNHNV, CDR2 YYDKDF (reference sequence). CDR3 length equals 15 residues. CDR3 sequence reads: CATSLPGVTYNEQFF. CDR3 nucleotide sequence: TGTGCCACCAGCCTTCCGGGAGTCACGTACAATGAGCAGTTCTTC.

This clone was seen a handful of times. The J gene is TRBJ2-1, the V gene TRBV28; possibly TRBD2 for D (6 bases). The CDR3 is 15 amino acids. The germline CDR1 and CDR2 sequences are MDHEN and SYDVKM. V was clipped by 5 bases and J by 4 bases, with 15 bases between them. CDR3 region: CASSPGWRDYNEQFF. CDR3 DNA sequence: TGTGCCAGCAGTCCAGGCTGGCGGGATTACAATGAGCAGTTCTTC.

The chain is built from TRBV27 and TRBJ2-7; 8 nucleotides align to TRBD2. In germline, CDR1 is MNHEY, CDR2 SMNVEV (reference sequence). Trimming cost V 4 bases and J 3 bases; bases outside gene matches: 5. This CDR3 has 14 amino acids. The CDR3 DNA reads TGTGCCAGCAGTTGGACTAGCAACCACTACGAGCAGTACTTC. Amino acids: CASSWTSNHYEQYF.

The chain carries TRBV25-1 and TRBJ2-7; D may be TRBD2 (5 bases). The CDR3 sequence is 14 residues long. V lost 4 bases to trimming and J lost 5 bases, with 15 bases between them. CDR1 MGHDK and CDR2 SYGVNS come from the germline V gene. CDR3 amino acids: CASSALGAENEQYF. In DNA, the CDR3 is TGTGCCAGCAGTGCTCTGGGAGCTGAGAACGAGCAGTACTTC.

The J gene is TRBJ1-5, the V gene TRBV2, with D unclear. CDR1 and CDR2 (germline): SNHLY, FYNNEI. This CDR3 is 14 amino acids long. Trimming removed 5 bases at V and 9 bases at J, with 17 bases between. CDR3 sequence reads: CASSPYSPERPQHF. The CDR3 region has the DNA TGTGCCAGCAGTCCTTACAGCCCTGAACGGCCCCAGCATTTT. Supplemented by reference TRBV2 and TRBJ1-5, the full variable domain reads EPEVTQTPSHQVTQMGQEVILRCVPISNHLYFYWYRQILGQKVEFLVSFYNNEISEKSEIFDDQFSVERPDGSNFTLKIRSTKLEDSAMYFCASSPYSPERPQHFGDGTRLSIL.

This clone was recorded many times. The chain links TRBV28 to TRBJ2-6, with D hard to call. Germline V gene data show CDR1 as MDHEN and CDR2 as SYDVKM. The CDR3 has 17 residues. With 2 bases removed from V and 0 bases from J, the gap between germline ends came to 11 bases. CDR3: CASSLAGSDSGANVLTF. In DNA form, the CDR3 reads TGTGCCAGCAGTTTAGCCGGTTCAGACTCTGGGGCCAACGTCCTGACTTTC.

This clone appeared a few times. The chain employs TRBV11-2 and TRBJ2-1, with D unresolved. Per the germline V gene, CDR1 is SGHAT and CDR2 is FQNNGV. The CDR3 sequence is 14 residues long. The V end lost 7 bases, the J end lost 1 base, and 11 bases lay between the germline ends. CDR3: CASTFLASYNEQFF. In DNA form, the CDR3 reads TGTGCCAGCACCTTTTTAGCATCCTACAATGAGCAGTTCTTC.

This clone was detected ten times or more. This chain uses TRBV6-4 with TRBJ2-6; TRBD2 might be the D (6 bases). Trimming cost V 2 bases and J 4 bases, with 9 bases left between them. Germline values: CDR1 MRHNA, CDR2 SNTAGT. This CDR3 is built from 15 residues. The CDR3 sequence is CASSDRAGGANVLTF. DNA of the CDR3: TGTGCCAGCAGTGACAGGGCGGGAGGGGCCAACGTCCTGACTTTC.

This sequence joins TRBV11-2 and TRBJ2-7; D call uncertain. The CDR3 covers 14 residues. The V end lost 8 bases, the J end lost 3 bases, and 17 bases lay between the germline ends. CDR1 and CDR2 from the germline V gene are SGHAT and FQNNGV. CDR3 coding DNA: TGTGCCAGCCGCCCCAGATCCGGAAACTACGAGCAGTACTTC. Protein sequence: CASRPRSGNYEQYF.

The CDR3 DNA reads TGTGCCAGTAGTATCTGGGGGAGCAGCAATCAGCCCCAGCATTTT. Its protein is CASSIWGSSNQPQHF. The chain employs TRBV19 and TRBJ1-5; D possibly corresponds to TRBD1 (5 bases). With 3 bases removed from V and 1 base from J, the gap between germline ends came to 10 bases. CDR1 is LNHDA and CDR2 is SQIVND in the germline V gene (reference sequence). The CDR3 contains 15 residues.

The chain couples TRBV30 to TRBJ1-2; D is unresolved. Trimming left V 4 bases short and J 9 bases short, with 12 bases between. The CDR3 extends over 11 amino acids. From germline, CDR1 is GTSNPN and CDR2 SVGIG (reference sequence). The CDR3 coding sequence is TGTGCCTGGATCTCCTCAAGACGCTACACCTTC. The encoded protein is CAWISSRRYTF.

The chain is built from TRBV4-1 and TRBJ2-1; D is tentatively TRBD1 or TRBD2 (6 bases each). V lost 3 bases, J lost 0 bases, and 15 bases lay in between. The CDR3 consists of 17 residues. Germline V gene lookup returns CDR1 MGHRA and CDR2 YSYEKL. This chain's CDR3 is CASSQEGQSSSYNEQFF. In nucleotides, the CDR3 is TGCGCCAGCAGCCAGGAGGGACAATCGAGCTCCTACAATGAGCAGTTCTTC.

V and J are TRBV27 and TRBJ1-1; perhaps TRBD1 as D (5 bases). Germline V lookup: CDR1 MNHEY, CDR2 SMNVEV (reference sequence). This CDR3 comprises 12 residues. Trimming stripped 2 bases from V and 10 bases from J, with 11 bases between. The CDR3 DNA follows: TGTGCCAGCAGTTTAGGGGGAGTAGTAGCTTTCTTT. Amino acid sequence: CASSLGGVVAFF.

By sample share, this clone is medium-sized. The J gene is TRBJ2-7, the V gene TRBV4-2; the match to TRBD2 covers 8 bases. The CDR3 length is 16 residues. Unmatched junction bases numbered 12, after V lost 3 bases and J lost 5 bases. The germline gives CDR1 LGHNA, CDR2 YNFKEQ. Here the CDR3 DNA reads TGTGCCAGCAGCCACGAAAGCGGGAGAGGGGGTGACGAGCAGTACTTC. Translation gives CASSHESGRGGDEQYF.

The rearrangement links TRBV7-8 to TRBJ1-5; TRBD1 matches 11 bases. CDR1 SGHVS and CDR2 FQNEAQ come from the germline V gene. After removal of 5 bases from V and 6 bases from J, the junction contained 6 bases not matched to a gene. This CDR3 is 15 amino acids long. This chain's CDR3 is CASSKDRGPSQPQHF. The CDR3 DNA reads as TGTGCCAGCAGCAAGGACAGGGGGCCCAGTCAGCCCCAGCATTTT. The variable domain in full, completed from reference TRBV7-8 and TRBJ1-5, reads GAGVSQSPRYKVAKRGQDVALRCDPISGHVSLFWYQQALGQGPEFLTYFQNEAQLDKSGLPSDRFFAERPEGSVSTLKIQRTQQEDSAVYLCASSKDRGPSQPQHFGDGTRLSIL.

This clone was observed at least ten times. V gene TRBV6-6 combines with J gene TRBJ1-4, with a tentative D call TRBD1 (5 bases). Per germline, CDR1 MNHNY and CDR2 SVGAGI (reference sequence). The CDR3 runs to 13 residues. The V end lost 4 bases, the J end lost 6 bases, and 9 bases lay between the germline ends. In DNA, the CDR3 is TGTGCCAGCAGTTTCAGGGCTCATGAAAAACTGTTTTTT. Its translation is CASSFRAHEKLFF.

The chain combines TRBV20-1 with TRBJ2-1, with D unclear. With 6 bases removed from V and 7 bases from J, the gap between germline ends came to 10 bases. Germline V gene data show CDR1 as DFQATT and CDR2 as SNEGSKA (reference sequence). There are 11 residues in the CDR3. The CDR3 DNA is TGCAGTGCCAGATGGGCTAATGAGCAGTTCTTC. It yields the protein CSARWANEQFF.

The V and J genes are TRBV16 and TRBJ2-1; 9 positions agree with TRBD2. Looked up from germline, CDR1 is KGHSY and CDR2 is FQNENV. The J segment lost 3 bases and the V segment lost 0 bases, leaving 6 bases of the junction unmatched. This CDR3 region has 17 residues. CDR3 nucleotides: TGTGCCAGCAGCCAATCGATGGCTAGCGGGGACTACAATGAGCAGTTCTTC. Protein sequence: CASSQSMASGDYNEQFF.

This chain joins TRBV7-8 and TRBJ1-1, with TRBD1 as a possible D gene (5 bases). V shed 1 base and J shed 7 bases, with 10 bases lying between them. CDR1 and CDR2 (germline): SGHVS, FQNEAQ. The length of the CDR3 is 13 residues. The CDR3 nucleotides are TGTGCCAGCAGCTTAGATTGGGGGGATGAAGCTTTCTTT. Encoded protein: CASSLDWGDEAFF.

This clone has more than one count but fewer than ten. This chain connects TRBV30 to TRBJ2-7; 13 positions match TRBD2. Germline assignment: CDR1 GTSNPN and CDR2 SVGIG (reference sequence). The CDR3 totals 17 residues. V shed 5 bases, J shed 4 bases, and the junction held 14 bases outside the gene matches. The CDR3 reads CAWGGGTSGTFTYEQYF. CDR3 nucleotides: TGTGCCTGGGGTGGGGGGACTAGCGGGACTTTTACGTACGAGCAGTACTTC.

This chain connects TRBV28 to TRBJ2-6; D remains unclear. This CDR3 has 19 residues. Trimming removed 6 bases at V and 0 bases at J, with 21 bases between. Germline V CDR1 and CDR2: MDHEN, SYDVKM. The CDR3 is CASSTTWVMGSSGANVLTF. The CDR3 region has the DNA TGTGCCAGCAGCACTACTTGGGTTATGGGGTCCTCTGGGGCCAACGTCCTGACTTTC.

The chain employs TRBV6-1 and TRBJ2-1; the match to TRBD2 covers 10 bases. CDR1 MNHNS and CDR2 SASEGT come from the germline V gene. The CDR3 extends over 15 amino acids. After removal of 7 bases from V and 6 bases from J, the junction contained 9 bases not matched to a gene. The CDR3 nucleotides are TGTGCCAGCACCGACAAACTAGCGGGAAGCAATGAGCAGTTCTTC. It is translated as CASTDKLAGSNEQFF.